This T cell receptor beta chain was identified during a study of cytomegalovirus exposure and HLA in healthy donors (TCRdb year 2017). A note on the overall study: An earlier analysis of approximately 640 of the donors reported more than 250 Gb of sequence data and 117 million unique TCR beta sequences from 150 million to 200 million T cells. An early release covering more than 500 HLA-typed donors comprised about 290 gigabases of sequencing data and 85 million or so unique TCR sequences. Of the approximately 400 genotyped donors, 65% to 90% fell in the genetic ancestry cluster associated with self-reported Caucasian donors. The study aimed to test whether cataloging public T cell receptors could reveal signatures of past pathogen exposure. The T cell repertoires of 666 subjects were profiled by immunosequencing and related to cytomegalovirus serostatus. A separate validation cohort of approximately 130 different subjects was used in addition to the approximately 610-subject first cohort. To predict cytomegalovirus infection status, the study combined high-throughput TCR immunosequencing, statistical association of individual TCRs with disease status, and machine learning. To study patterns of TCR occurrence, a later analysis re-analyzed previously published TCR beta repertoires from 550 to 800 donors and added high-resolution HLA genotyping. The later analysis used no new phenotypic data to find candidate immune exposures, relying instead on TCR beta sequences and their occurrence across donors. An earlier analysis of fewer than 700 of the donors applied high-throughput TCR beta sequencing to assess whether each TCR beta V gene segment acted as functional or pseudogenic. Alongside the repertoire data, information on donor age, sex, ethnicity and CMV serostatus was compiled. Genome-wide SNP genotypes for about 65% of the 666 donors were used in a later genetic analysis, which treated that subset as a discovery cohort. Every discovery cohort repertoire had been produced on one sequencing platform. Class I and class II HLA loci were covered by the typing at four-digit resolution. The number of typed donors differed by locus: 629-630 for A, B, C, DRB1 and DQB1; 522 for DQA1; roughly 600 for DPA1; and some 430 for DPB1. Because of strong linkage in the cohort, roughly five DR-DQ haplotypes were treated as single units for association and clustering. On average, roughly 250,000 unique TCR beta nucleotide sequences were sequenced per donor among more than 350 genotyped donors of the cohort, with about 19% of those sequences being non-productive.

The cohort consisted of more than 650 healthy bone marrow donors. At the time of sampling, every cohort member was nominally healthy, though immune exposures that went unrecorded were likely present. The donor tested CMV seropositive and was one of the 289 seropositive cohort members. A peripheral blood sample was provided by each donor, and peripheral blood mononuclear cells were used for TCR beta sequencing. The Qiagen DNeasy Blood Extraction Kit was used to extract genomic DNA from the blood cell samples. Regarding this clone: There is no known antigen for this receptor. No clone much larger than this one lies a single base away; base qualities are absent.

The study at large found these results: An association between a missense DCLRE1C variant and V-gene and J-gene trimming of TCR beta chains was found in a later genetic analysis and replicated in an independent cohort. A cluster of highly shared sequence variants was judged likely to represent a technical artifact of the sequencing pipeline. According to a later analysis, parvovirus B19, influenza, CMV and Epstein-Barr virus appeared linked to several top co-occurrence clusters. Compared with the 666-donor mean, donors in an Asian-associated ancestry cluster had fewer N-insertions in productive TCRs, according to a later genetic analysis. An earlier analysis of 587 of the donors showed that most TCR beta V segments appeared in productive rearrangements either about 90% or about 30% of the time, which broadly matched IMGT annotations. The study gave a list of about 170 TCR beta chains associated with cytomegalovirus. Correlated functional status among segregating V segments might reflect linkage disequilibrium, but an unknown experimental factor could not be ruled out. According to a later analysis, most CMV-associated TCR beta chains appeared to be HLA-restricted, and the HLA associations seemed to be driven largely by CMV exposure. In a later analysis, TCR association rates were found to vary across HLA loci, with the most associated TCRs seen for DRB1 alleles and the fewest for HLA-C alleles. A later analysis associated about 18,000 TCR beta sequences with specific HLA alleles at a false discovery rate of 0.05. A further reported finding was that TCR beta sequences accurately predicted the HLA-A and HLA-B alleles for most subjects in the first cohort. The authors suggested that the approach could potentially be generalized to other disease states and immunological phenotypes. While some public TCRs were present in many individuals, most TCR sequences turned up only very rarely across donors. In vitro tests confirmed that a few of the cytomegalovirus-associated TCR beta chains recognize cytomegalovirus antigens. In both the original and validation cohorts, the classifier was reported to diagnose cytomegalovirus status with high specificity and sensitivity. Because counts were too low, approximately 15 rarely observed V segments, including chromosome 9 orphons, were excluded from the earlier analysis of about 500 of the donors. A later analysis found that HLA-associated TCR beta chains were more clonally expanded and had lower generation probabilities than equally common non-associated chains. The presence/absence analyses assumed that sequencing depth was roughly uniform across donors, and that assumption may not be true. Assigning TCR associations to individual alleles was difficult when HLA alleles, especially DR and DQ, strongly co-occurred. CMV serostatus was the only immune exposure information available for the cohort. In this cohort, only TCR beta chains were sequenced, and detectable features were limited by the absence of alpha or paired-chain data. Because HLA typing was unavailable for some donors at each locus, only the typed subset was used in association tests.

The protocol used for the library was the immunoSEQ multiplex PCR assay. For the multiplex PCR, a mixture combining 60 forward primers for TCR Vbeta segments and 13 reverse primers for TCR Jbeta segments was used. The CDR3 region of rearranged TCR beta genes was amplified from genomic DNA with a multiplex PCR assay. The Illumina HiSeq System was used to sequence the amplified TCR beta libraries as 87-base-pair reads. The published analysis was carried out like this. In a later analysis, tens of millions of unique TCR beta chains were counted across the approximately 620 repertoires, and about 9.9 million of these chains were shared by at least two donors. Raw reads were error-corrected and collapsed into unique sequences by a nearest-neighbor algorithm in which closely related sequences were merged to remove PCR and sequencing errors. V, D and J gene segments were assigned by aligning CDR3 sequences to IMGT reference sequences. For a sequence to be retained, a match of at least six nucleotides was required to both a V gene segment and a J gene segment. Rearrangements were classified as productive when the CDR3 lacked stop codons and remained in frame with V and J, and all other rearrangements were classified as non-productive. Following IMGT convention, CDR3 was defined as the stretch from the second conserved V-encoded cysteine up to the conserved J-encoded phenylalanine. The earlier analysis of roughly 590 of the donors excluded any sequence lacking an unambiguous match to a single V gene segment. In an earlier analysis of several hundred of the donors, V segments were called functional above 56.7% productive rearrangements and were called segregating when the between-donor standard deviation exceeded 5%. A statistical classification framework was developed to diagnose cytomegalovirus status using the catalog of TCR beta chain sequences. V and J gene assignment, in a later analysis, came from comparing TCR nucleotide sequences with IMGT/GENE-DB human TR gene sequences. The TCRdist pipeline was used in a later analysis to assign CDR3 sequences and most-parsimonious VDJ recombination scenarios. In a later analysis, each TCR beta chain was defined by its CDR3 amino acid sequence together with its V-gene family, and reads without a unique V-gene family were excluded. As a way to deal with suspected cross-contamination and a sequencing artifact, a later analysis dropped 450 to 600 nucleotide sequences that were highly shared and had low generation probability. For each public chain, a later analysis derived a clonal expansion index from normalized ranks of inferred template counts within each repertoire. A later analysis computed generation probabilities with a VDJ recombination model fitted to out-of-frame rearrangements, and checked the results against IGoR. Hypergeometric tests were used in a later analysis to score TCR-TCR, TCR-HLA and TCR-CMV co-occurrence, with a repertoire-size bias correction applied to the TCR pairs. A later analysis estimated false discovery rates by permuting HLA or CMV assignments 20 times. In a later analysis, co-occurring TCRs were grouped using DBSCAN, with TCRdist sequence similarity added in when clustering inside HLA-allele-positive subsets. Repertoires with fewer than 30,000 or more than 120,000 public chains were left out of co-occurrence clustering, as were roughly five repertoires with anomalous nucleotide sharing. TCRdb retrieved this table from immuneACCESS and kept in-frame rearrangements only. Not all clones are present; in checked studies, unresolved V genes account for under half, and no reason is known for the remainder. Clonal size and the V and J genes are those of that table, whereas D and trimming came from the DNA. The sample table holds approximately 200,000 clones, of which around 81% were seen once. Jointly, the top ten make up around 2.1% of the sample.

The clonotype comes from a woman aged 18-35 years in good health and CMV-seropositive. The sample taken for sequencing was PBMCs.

The CDR3 region reads CASSLTTASYEQYF. DNA sequence: TGTGCCAGCAGCTTGACGACAGCTTCCTACGAGCAGTACTTC. The chain is assembled from TRBV11-2 and TRBJ2-7, and the D gene may be TRBD1, 5 bases matching. The CDR3 goes from the cysteine to the phenylalanine over 14 residues. Of all the DNA, just the CDR3 is kept, 42 bases in frame from base 1. CDR1 is given as SGHAT and CDR2 as FQNNGV, both from the germline V gene. The V end loses 3 bases and the J end loses 1 base, and a stretch of 10 bases separates them.